This TCR beta chain was captured in a study of blood T cells in healthy people across ages. A note on this clonotype: The antigen is not known.

This CDR3 comprises 15 residues. V shed 1 base and J shed 3 bases, with 13 bases lying between them. Germline V lookup: CDR1 SGHTA, CDR2 FQGNSA. With a J-beta primer mix and a sample-barcoded 5' primer, a second PCR ran roughly 7 to 11 cycles. TCRdb independently ran MiXCR on the 5' RACE reads; one entry per CDR3 protein. The sample lists about 1.7 million distinct CDR3 sequences, roughly 27% seen once, with 7.7% in the top ten. Isolation recovered at least 6 million PBMCs from every sample. Study-level findings and limits: Bulk PBMC profiling left naive and antigen-experienced comparisons inconclusive.

The specimen was blood. This sequence was found in a woman aged 25 to 39 in good health. This sequence joins TRBV7-2 and TRBJ2-7; the D is unclear. This CDR3 reads CASSLEGEWVYEQYF. CDR3 DNA: TGTGCCAGCAGCTTAGAAGGTGAATGGGTCTACGAGCAGTACTTC.